This T cell receptor beta chain was captured by sequencing in a study of T cells in Graves' hyperthyroidism and ophthalmopathy. The study's findings and limits: Blood held most thyroid clonotypes expanded above 0.001 frequency. Ophthalmopathy prediction by the model preceded onset by a median roughly 6.3 months.

Amplified TCR beta CDR3 regions came from RNA transcripts. Carried out on the TCR CDR3, a first-round RT-PCR used the HTBI primer set. TCRdb analysed the multiplex PCR reads with MiXCR anew, one entry per CDR3 protein. The sample shows nearly 600,000 distinct CDR3 sequences, 13% to 15% of them seen only once. On this clonotype itself: The antigen remains undetermined.

The trim removed 4 bases at V and 5 bases at J, leaving 10 bases unmatched. CDR1 SGHRS and CDR2 YFSETQ come from the germline V gene. This CDR3 contains 17 residues. Sequencing used blood. The sequence was obtained from a woman aged 18-35 years with Graves' ophthalmopathy. The V call is TRBV5-1, the J call TRBJ2-2; 11 nucleotides agree with TRBD1. The CDR3 sequence is CASSPGTGGLSTGELFF. CDR3 DNA sequence: TGCGCCAGCAGCCCCGGGACAGGGGGGCTTAGTACCGGGGAGCTGTTTTTT.